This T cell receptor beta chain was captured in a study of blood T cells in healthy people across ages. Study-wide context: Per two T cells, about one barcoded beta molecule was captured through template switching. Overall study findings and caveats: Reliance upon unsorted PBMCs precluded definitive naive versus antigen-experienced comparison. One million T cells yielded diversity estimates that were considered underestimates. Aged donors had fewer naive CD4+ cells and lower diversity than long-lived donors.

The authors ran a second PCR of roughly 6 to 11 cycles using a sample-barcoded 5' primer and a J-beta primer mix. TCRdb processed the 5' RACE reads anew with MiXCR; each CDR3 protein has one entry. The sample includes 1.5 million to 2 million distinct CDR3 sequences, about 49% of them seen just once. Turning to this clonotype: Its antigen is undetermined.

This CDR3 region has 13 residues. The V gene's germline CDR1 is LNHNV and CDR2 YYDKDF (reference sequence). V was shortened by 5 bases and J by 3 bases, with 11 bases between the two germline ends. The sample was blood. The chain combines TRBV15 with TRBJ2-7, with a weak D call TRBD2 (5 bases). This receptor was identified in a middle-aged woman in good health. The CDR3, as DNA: TGTGCCACCAGCGAATTCCGGGACTACGAGCAGTACTTC. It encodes CATSEFRDYEQYF.